These 13 T cell receptor beta chains share one sample of origin, sequenced in a study of blood T cell repertoires in COVID-19. TCRdb's table, derived via immunoSEQ multiplex PCR, lists solely in-frame clones and lacks some. The repertoire holds about 100,000 clones, with around 81% as singletons. Sequenced material: peripheral blood. Every receptor here comes from a man aged 80 or over with COVID-19, enrolled during active disease.

The sample holds a few counts of this clone. This chain connects TRBV19 to TRBJ1-1; D is unclear. Per germline, CDR1 LNHDA and CDR2 SQIVND (reference sequence). The V end was cut by 7 bases, the J end by 2 bases, with 5 bases between. The CDR3 is made up of 11 amino acids. The DNA of the CDR3 is TGTGCCAGTAACTTTAACACTGAAGCTTTCTTT. Translating it yields CASNFNTEAFF.

This clone has just one count. The rearrangement uses TRBV5-4 and TRBJ1-6, with D perhaps matching TRBD1 (5 bases). This CDR3 region has 13 residues. Germline V lookup: CDR1 SGHNT, CDR2 YYREEE (reference sequence). The V end was cut by 2 bases, the J end by 10 bases, with 10 bases between. CDR3 region: CASSFQGGSPLHF. In nucleotides, the CDR3 is TGTGCCAGCAGCTTCCAGGGTGGATCACCCCTCCACTTT.

V gene TRBV11-2 combines with J gene TRBJ2-3; D perhaps matches TRBD1 (5 bases). The CDR3 sequence is 13 residues long. The V gene's germline CDR1 is SGHAT and CDR2 FQNNGV. The V end lost 11 bases, the J end lost 0 bases, and 12 bases lay between the germline ends. CDR3 DNA sequence: TGTGCCGACCAGGGCCCTAGCACAGATACGCAGTATTTT. Translating gives CADQGPSTDTQYF.

This clone was found many times. The chain links TRBV30 to TRBJ1-5; D is perhaps TRBD1 (5 bases). The CDR3 sequence is 14 residues long. V was pared by 1 base and J by 8 bases, with 15 bases between. The germline gives CDR1 GTSNPN, CDR2 SVGIG (reference sequence). The DNA for the CDR3 is TGTGCCTGGAGTGAACAAGGGACGGGGGAGCCCCAGCATTTT. Amino acid sequence: CAWSEQGTGEPQHF.

J is TRBJ2-1 and V is TRBV5-1; D unresolved. The CDR3 runs to 16 residues. The germline gives CDR1 SGHRS, CDR2 YFSETQ. Trimming removed 1 base at V and 0 bases at J, with 11 bases between. As DNA, the CDR3 is TGCGCCAGCAGCTTGTTCCAACAAAGCTCCTACAATGAGCAGTTCTTC. Amino acids: CASSLFQQSSYNEQFF.

The chain combines TRBV6-6 with TRBJ2-3; 9 nucleotides line up with TRBD1. This CDR3 is 17 amino acids long. Germline assignment: CDR1 MNHNY and CDR2 SVGAGI (reference sequence). V lost 6 bases and J lost 8; bases outside the gene matches: 18. The chain's CDR3 is CASSRKGQGTGQATQYF. In DNA, the CDR3 is TGTGCCAGCAGCCGAAAAGGACAGGGGACTGGACAAGCTACGCAGTATTTT.

This clone was found many times. The V gene is TRBV11-2, the J gene TRBJ1-2; no reliable D call. V lost 5 bases to trimming and J lost 2 bases, with 9 bases between them. In germline, CDR1 is SGHAT, CDR2 FQNNGV. The CDR3 sequence is 13 residues long. CDR3 region: CASSPSANYGYTF. For the CDR3, the DNA is TGTGCCAGCAGCCCGAGCGCGAACTATGGCTACACCTTC. The complete variable domain, with remaining parts taken from reference TRBV11-2 and TRBJ1-2, reads EAGVAQSPRYKIIEKRQSVAFWCNPISGHATLYWYQQILGQGPKLLIQFQNNGVVDDSQLPKDRFSAERLKGVDSTLKIQPAKLEDSAVYLCASSPSANYGYTFGSGTRLTVV.

The chain uses TRBV29-1 and TRBJ1-2; D gene unclear. Germline CDR1 SQVTM, CDR2 ANQGSEA. Trimming took off 3 bases at V and 1 base at J, with 6 bases between the two ends. The CDR3 spans 12 residues. The CDR3 DNA reads TGCAGCGTTGAGAGAGGTAACTATGGCTACACCTTC. It is translated as CSVERGNYGYTF.

The chain carries TRBV3-1 (or the pseudogene TRBV3-2) and TRBJ2-7; a possible D gene is TRBD2 (5 bases). Trimming took 2 bases from V and 4 from J, leaving 6 bases between them. The germline CDR1 and CDR2 sequences are LGHDT and YNNKEL (reference sequence). The CDR3 totals 12 residues. The CDR3 DNA follows: TGTGCCAGCAGCCAAAGCGGTTACGAGCAGTACTTC. This translates into CASSQSGYEQYF.

V is TRBV11-2 and J is TRBJ2-1, with 15 positions matching TRBD2. Germline V CDR1 and CDR2: SGHAT, FQNNGV. The CDR3 is made up of 16 amino acids. V shed 4 bases, J shed 9 bases, and the junction held 7 bases outside the gene matches. The CDR3 region has the DNA TGTGCCAGCAGCTGGGGACTAGCGGGAGGCGGCACTGAGCAGTTCTTC. Its translation is CASSWGLAGGGTEQFF.

The rearrangement links TRBV6-4 to TRBJ2-7, with 8 bases matching TRBD1. The CDR3 consists of 15 residues. The germline V gene encodes CDR1 MRHNA and CDR2 SNTAGT. Unmatched junction bases numbered 6, after V lost 3 bases and J lost 2 bases. CDR3 bases: TGTGCCAGCAGTGAGTCTGGACAGGGACCCTACGAGCAGTACTTC. It specifies CASSESGQGPYEQYF.

The chain is built from TRBV3-1 (or the pseudogene TRBV3-2) and TRBJ1-2, with D perhaps TRBD1 (6 bases). Looked up from germline, CDR1 is LGHDT and CDR2 is YNNKEL (reference sequence). The CDR3 spans 13 residues. V was clipped by 1 base and J by 8 bases, with 11 bases between them. CDR3 sequence (DNA): TGTGCCAGCAGCCAAGGGACAGAGCGAGGCTACACCTTC. Protein sequence: CASSQGTERGYTF.

The V gene is TRBV7-6, the J gene TRBJ2-7; TRBD1 agrees at 8 bases. The germline gives CDR1 SGHVS, CDR2 FNYEAQ. The V gene end was trimmed by 5 bases and the J gene end by 3 bases; junction bases not matched to a gene: 6. The CDR3 extends over 14 amino acids. For the CDR3, the DNA is TGTGCCAGCAGCACCAGACAGGGGTACTACGAGCAGTACTTC. This translates into CASSTRQGYYEQYF.